The 10 T cell receptor beta chains in this list originate from one sample, sequenced in a study of cytomegalovirus exposure and HLA in healthy donors (dated by TCRdb to the late 2010s). Receptor amplification or capture employed the immunoSEQ multiplex PCR assay. A mixture of 60 forward primers for TCR Vbeta segments and 13 reverse primers for TCR Jbeta segments was used in the multiplex PCR. TCRdb carries this immuneACCESS record with in-frame sequences only. Its versions omit some clonotypes, under half of them owing to an unresolved V gene in the studies checked, with the rest unexplained. This sample gives approximately 150,000 clones in total; 75% to 80% of them show up just once. About 0.66% of the sample is in the top ten clones. The sample consisted of PBMCs. These receptor sequences come from a male donor in good health and CMV-seronegative.

The chain is built from TRBV2 and TRBJ1-5; D might be TRBD1 (6 bases). Per the germline V gene, CDR1 is SNHLY and CDR2 is FYNNEI. Trimming took off 2 bases at V and 2 bases at J, with 10 bases between the two ends. This CDR3 is 15 amino acids long. CDR3 sequence: CASSETGKGNQPQHF. The CDR3 DNA follows: TGTGCCAGCAGTGAAACAGGGAAGGGCAATCAGCCCCAGCATTTT.

This CDR3 is CASSLREGKTEAFF. The CDR3 region has the DNA TGTGCCAGCAGCTTGAGGGAGGGGAAGACTGAAGCTTTCTTT. The chain joins TRBV7-9 to TRBJ1-1; D possibly corresponds to TRBD1 (5 bases). Germline CDR1 reads SEHNR; CDR2 reads FQNEAQ (reference sequence). The germline V and J ends were trimmed by 3 bases and 5 bases, with 13 bases remaining between them. CDR3 length: 14 amino acids.

For this clone: At one boundary the junction diverges from the germline segment, which might be a read error. The chain has TRBV7-9 and TRBJ2-1; 10 bases agree with TRBD2. Germline V gene data show CDR1 as SEHNR and CDR2 as FQNEAQ (reference sequence). The CDR3 has 16 residues. CDR3 bases: TGTTCCAGCAGCTTAGCGGGGGGTATCTCCTACAATGAGCAGTTCTTC. It is translated as CSSSLAGGISYNEQFF. Based on the CDR3 plus reference TRBV7-9 and TRBJ2-1, the full variable domain is DTGVSQNPRHKITKRGQNVTFRCDPISEHNRLYWYRQTLGQGPEFLTYFQNEAQLEKSRLLSDRFSAERPKGSFSTLEIQRTEQGDSAMYLCSSSLAGGISYNEQFFGPGTRLTVL.

This clone was counted between two and nine times. This chain joins TRBV6-5 and TRBJ1-5; D is unclear. Per germline, CDR1 MNHEY and CDR2 SVGAGI. Trimming removed 4 bases at V and 5 bases at J, with 3 bases between. The CDR3 runs 11 residues. Written as DNA, the CDR3 is TGTGCCAGCAGTTCGGATCAGCCCCAGCATTTT. Its protein is CASSSDQPQHF.

The chain has TRBV11-2 and TRBJ1-2, with no clear D. The CDR3 contains 14 residues. The germline CDR1 and CDR2 sequences are SGHAT and FQNNGV. Trimming pared 5 bases from V and 3 bases from J, leaving 13 bases between. The CDR3 protein is CASSPADSYYGYTF. The DNA for the CDR3 is TGTGCCAGCAGCCCCGCCGACTCCTACTATGGCTACACCTTC.

This rearrangement joins TRBV6-5 to TRBJ2-7; 10 bases agree with TRBD1. V shed 5 bases and J 4 bases; nucleotides not matched to a gene: 2. From germline, CDR1 is MNHEY and CDR2 SVGAGI. The CDR3 spans 13 residues. CDR3 region: CASSDRGLYEQYF. The DNA for the CDR3 is TGTGCCAGCAGTGACAGGGGGCTGTACGAGCAGTACTTC.

The chain uses TRBV6-6 and TRBJ1-2; the D is unclear. The germline V and J ends were trimmed by 10 bases and 4 bases, with 19 bases remaining between them. The CDR3 is 14 amino acids. Per germline, CDR1 MNHNY and CDR2 SVGAGI (reference sequence). CDR3 sequence reads: CATSSSPVFYGYTF. As DNA, the CDR3 is TGTGCCACTTCCTCGAGCCCGGTGTTCTATGGCTACACCTTC.

The chain carries TRBV7-3 and TRBJ2-2; 8 nucleotides align to TRBD2. Germline V CDR1 and CDR2: SGHTA, FQGTGA. J was trimmed by 5 bases and V by 2 bases; bases with no gene match: 4. The CDR3 runs to 15 residues. The CDR3 region is CASSLSGLATGELFF. Written as DNA, the CDR3 is TGTGCCAGCAGCTTATCTGGACTAGCAACCGGGGAGCTGTTTTTT.

The CDR3 DNA reads as TGTGCCAGCCTCTCCCTGGGACAGGGGGCGATTTCACCCCTCCACTTT. The encoded protein is CASLSLGQGAISPLHF. The chain uses TRBV6-6 and TRBJ1-6, with TRBD1 identical over 12 bases. V shed 8 bases and J 9 bases; nucleotides not matched to a gene: 11. This CDR3 is built from 16 residues. Germline V CDR1 and CDR2: MNHNY, SVGAGI (reference sequence).

The J gene is TRBJ1-6, the V gene TRBV5-1; tentative D call: TRBD1 (6 bases). The CDR3 runs to 15 residues. Germline CDR1 is SGHRS and CDR2 is YFSETQ. V lost 4 bases and J lost 6, with 14 bases in between. CDR3 region: CASSLRGSGNSPLHF. Here the CDR3 DNA reads TGCGCCAGCAGCCTGAGGGGGAGTGGTAATTCACCCCTCCACTTT.